This T cell receptor (beta chain) appears in the sequencing data of a study of monozygotic twins with inflammatory bowel disease. The CDR3 extends over 12 amino acids. Germline lookup yields CDR1 SGHVS and CDR2 FQNEAQ. Concerning this clonotype itself: Its specificity is unknown.

Sampling involved one blood draw (around 2.5 ml) for every donor. TCRdb re-called the 5' RACE reads, yielding one record per CDR3 amino acid sequence without DNA. The sample has over 150,000 distinct CDR3 sequences; the top ten hold 2.8%. The study's findings and limits: Resolution of different T cell subtypes was not achieved. Evidence failed to back one strong IBD-linked signal or clonotype.

The chain employs TRBV7-8 and TRBJ1-2; the TCRdb call, TRBD1, lacks DNA for checking. This TCR was sampled from a human donor with ulcerative colitis or Crohn's disease, or a healthy co-twin of an affected twin (not recorded which). Specimen: blood. The CDR3 loop is CASSLGTGLYTF.